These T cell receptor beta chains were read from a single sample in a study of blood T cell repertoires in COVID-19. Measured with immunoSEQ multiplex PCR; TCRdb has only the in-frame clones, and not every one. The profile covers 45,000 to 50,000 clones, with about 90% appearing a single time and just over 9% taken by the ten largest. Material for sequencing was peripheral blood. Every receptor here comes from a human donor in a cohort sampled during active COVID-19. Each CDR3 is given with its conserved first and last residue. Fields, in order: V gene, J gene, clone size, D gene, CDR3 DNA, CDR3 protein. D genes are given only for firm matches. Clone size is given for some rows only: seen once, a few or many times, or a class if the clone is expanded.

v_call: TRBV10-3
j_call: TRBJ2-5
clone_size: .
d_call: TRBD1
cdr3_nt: TGTGCCATCAGTGAAGACAGGGGGTCCGCAGAGACCCAGTACTTC
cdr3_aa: CAISEDRGSAETQYF

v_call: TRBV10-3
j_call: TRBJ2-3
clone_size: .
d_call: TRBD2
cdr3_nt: TGTGCCATCAGTGGATTAGCGGGGGCTTTGACAGATACGCAGTATTTT
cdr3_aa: CAISGLAGALTDTQYF

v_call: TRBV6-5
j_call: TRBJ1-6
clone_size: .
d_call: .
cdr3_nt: TGTGCCAGCAGTTACTCAGAACGCGTTAATTCACCCCTCCACTTT
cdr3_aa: CASSYSERVNSPLHF

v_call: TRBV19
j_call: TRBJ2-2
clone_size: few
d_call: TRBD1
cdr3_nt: TGTGCCAGTAGCGGAACGGGACAGCTACCCACCGGGGAGCTGTTTTTT
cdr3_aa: CASSGTGQLPTGELFF

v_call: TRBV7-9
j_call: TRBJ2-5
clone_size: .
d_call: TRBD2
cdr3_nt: TGTGCCAGCAGCTTACCGACTAGCGGGGGGCCTGGGACCCAGTACTTC
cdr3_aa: CASSLPTSGGPGTQYF

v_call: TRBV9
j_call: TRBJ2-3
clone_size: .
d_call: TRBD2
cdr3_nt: TGTGCCAGCAGCGTAAACGCGGGGGGGCCAGATACGCAGTATTTT
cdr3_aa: CASSVNAGGPDTQYF

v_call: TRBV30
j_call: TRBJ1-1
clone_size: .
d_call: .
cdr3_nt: TGTGCCTGGATATCCCCGGGGATCACTGAAGCTTTCTTT
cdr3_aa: CAWISPGITEAFF

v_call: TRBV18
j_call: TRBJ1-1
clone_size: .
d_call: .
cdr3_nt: TGTGCCAGCTCACCATCCCCCGGGTTGGGGAACACTGAAGCTTTCTTT
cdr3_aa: CASSPSPGLGNTEAFF

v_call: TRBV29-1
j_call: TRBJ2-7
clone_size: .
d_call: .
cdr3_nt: TGCAGCGTTGAAGATCTCGCGGGGGCTAACGAGCAGTACTTC
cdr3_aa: CSVEDLAGANEQYF

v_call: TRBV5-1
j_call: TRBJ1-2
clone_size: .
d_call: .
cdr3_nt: TGCGCCAGCAGCCCGGGAGGGGGAGACAACTATGGCTACACCTTC
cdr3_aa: CASSPGGGDNYGYTF

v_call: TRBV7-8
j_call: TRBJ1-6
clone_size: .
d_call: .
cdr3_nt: TGTGCCAGCAGCCCTTACGGGGAACTGAAATCACCCCTCCACTTT
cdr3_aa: CASSPYGELKSPLHF

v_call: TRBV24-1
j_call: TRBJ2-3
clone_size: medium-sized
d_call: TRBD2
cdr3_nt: TGTGCCACCAGTCGGGGGGGCACAGATACGCAGTATTTT
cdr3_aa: CATSRGGTDTQYF

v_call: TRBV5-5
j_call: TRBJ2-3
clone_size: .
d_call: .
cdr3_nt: TGTGCCAGCAGCTTGTTCGTTGTCGATACGCAGTATTTT
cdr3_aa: CASSLFVVDTQYF

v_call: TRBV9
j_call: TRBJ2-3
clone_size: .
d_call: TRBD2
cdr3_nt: TGTGCCAGCAGTGCATCCGGGACTAGCGGGGCAGATACGCAGTATTTT
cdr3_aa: CASSASGTSGADTQYF

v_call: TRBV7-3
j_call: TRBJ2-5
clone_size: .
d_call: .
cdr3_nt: TGTGCCAGCAGCTTAGGGCCTGGAGAGACCCAGTACTTC
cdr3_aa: CASSLGPGETQYF

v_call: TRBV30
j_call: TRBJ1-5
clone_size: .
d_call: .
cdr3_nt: TGTGCCTGGGGTATGTTTGGCAATCAGCCCCAGCATTTT
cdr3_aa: CAWGMFGNQPQHF

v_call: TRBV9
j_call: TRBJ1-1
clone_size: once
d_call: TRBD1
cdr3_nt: TGTGCCAGCAGCTTCCAGGGGGGAGACACTGAAGCTTTCTTT
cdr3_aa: CASSFQGGDTEAFF

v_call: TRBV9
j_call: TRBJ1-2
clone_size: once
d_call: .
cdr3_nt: TGTGCCAGCAGCACCTCCCCTGGGGGGACGACCCAAAACTATGGCTACACCTTC
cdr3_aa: CASSTSPGGTTQNYGYTF

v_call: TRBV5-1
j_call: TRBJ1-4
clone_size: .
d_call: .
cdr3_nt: TGCGCCAGCAGCCTCACAGGGCAAAAACTGTTTTTT
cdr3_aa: CASSLTGQKLFF

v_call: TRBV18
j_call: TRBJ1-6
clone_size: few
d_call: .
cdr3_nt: TGTGCCAGCTCACCACGGCAGGGGATAGAATCACCCCTCCACTTT
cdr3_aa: CASSPRQGIESPLHF

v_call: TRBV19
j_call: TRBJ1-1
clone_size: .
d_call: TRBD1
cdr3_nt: TGTGCCAGTAGCACCCGGGACAGGGGCACTGAAGCTTTCTTT
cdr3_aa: CASSTRDRGTEAFF

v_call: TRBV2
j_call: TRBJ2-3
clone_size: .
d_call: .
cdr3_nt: TGTGCCAGCAGTGAACAGGGGAACACAGATACGCAGTATTTT
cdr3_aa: CASSEQGNTDTQYF

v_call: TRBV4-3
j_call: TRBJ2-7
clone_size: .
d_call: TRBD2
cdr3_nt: TGCGCCAGCAGCCGCTATAGCGGGAGCTCCTACGAGCAGTACTTC
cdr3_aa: CASSRYSGSSYEQYF

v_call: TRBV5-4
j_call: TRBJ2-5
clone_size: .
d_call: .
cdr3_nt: TGTGCCAGCAGGGAGGCGAGATCAGAGACCCAGTACTTC
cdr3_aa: CASREARSETQYF